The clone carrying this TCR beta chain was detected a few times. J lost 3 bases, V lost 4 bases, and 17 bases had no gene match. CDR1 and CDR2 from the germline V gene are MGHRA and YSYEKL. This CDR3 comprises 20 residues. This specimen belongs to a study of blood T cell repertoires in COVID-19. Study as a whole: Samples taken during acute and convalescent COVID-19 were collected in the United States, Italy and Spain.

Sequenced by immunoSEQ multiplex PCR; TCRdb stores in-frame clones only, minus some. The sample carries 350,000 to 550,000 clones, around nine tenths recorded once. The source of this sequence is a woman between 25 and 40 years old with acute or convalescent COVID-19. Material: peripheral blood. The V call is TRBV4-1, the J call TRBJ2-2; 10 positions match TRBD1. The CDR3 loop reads CASSRVNRDRGRPDTGELFF. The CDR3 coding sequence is TGCGCCAGCAGCCGGGTGAACCGGGACAGGGGCCGCCCCGACACCGGGGAGCTGTTTTTT.